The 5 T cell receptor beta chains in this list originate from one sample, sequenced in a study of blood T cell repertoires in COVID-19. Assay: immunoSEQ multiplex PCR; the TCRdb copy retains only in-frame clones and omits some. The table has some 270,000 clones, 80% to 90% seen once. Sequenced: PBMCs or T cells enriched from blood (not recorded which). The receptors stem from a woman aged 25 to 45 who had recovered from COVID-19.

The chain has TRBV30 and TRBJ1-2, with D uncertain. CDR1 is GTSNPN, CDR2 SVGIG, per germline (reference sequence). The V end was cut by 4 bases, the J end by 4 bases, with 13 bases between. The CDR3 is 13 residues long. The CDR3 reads CAWISALGYGYTF. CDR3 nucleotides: TGTGCCTGGATAAGCGCTCTCGGCTATGGCTACACCTTC. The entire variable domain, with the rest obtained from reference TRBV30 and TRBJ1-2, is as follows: SQTIHQWPATLVQPVGSPLSLECTVEGTSNPNLYWYRQAAGRGLQLLFYSVGIGQISSEVPQNLSASRPQDRQFILSSKKLLLSDSGFYLCAWISALGYGYTFGSGTRLTVV.

CDR3 sequence: CASSQGGQEETQYF. The CDR3 DNA sequence: TGTGCCAGCAGCCAAGGGGGACAGGAAGAGACCCAGTACTTC. The chain carries TRBV3-1 (or the pseudogene TRBV3-2) and TRBJ2-5; 8 bases are a match to TRBD1. Germline values: CDR1 LGHDT, CDR2 YNNKEL (reference sequence). CDR3 size: 14 residues. V trimming: 1 base; J trimming: 3 bases; junction bases outside the gene matches: 1.

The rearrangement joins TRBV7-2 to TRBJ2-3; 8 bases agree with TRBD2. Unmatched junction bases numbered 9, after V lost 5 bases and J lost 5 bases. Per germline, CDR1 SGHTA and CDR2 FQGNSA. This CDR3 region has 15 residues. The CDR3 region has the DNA TGTGCCAGCAGCCCGAGCGGGGGCCATTTAGATACGCAGTATTTT. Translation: CASSPSGGHLDTQYF.

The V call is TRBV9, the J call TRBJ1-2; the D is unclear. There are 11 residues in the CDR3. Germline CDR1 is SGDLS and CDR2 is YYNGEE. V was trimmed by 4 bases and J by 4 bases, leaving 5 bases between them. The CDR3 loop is CASSPGYGYTF. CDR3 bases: TGTGCCAGCAGCCCAGGCTATGGCTACACCTTC.

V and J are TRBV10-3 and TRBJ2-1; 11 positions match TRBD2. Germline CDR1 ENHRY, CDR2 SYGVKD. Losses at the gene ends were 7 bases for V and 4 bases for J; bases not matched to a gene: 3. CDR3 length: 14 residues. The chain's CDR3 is CAIKGTSGYNEQFF. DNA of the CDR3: TGTGCCATCAAAGGGACTAGCGGTTACAATGAGCAGTTCTTC.